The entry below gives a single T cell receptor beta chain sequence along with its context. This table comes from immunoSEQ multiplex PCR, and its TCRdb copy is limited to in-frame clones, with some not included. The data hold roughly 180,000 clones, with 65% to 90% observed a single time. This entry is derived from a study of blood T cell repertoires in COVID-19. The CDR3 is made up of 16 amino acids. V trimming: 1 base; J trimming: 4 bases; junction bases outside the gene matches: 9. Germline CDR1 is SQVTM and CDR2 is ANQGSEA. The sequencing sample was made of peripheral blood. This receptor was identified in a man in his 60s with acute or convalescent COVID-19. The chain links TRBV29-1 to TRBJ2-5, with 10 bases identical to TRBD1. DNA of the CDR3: TGCAGCGTTGAAGTGTTGGGGACAGGGGCCCCAGAGACCCAGTACTTC. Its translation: CSVEVLGTGAPETQYF.